The 27 T cell receptor beta chains reported below all come from one sample, sequenced in a study of blood T cells in healthy people across ages (dated by TCRdb to 2015 to 2017). The method was 5' RACE. Sequencing was carried out with an Illumina HiSeq 2500. A second PCR of roughly 7 to 12 cycles was run with a J-beta primer mix and a sample-barcoded 5' primer. TCRdb reprocessing: public reads trimmed at Q25 with fastp, clones called with MiXCR, in-frame beta chains kept. Rows are combined by CDR3 protein, so each entry shows the most common genes and DNA. For this sample the table gives some 560,000 distinct CDR3 sequences, of which about 27% were detected only once. Clones ranked in the top ten supply roughly 3.5% of the sample. Another study also made use of these data, one on T cells of mothers and their children.

The specimen sequenced was blood. The receptor source for this set is a boy between 2 and 10 years old in good health.

The chain recombines TRBV5-1 with TRBJ2-7, with 10 bases matching TRBD2. The CDR3 is made up of 16 amino acids. CDR1 and CDR2 from the germline V gene are SGHRS and YFSETQ. V trimming: 7 bases; J trimming: 4 bases; junction bases outside the gene matches: 14. CDR3 region: CASSAGPSGGSYEQYF. As DNA, the CDR3 is TGCGCCAGCTCCGCCGGTCCTAGCGGGGGTTCGTACGAGCAGTACTTC.

V gene TRBV4-3 combines with J gene TRBJ1-4; D may be TRBD1 (5 bases). Germline loops: CDR1 LGHNA, CDR2 YSLEER. The CDR3 spans 16 residues. Trimming took 0 bases from V and 5 from J, leaving 13 bases between them. CDR3 nucleotide sequence: TGCGCCAGCAGCCAAGAGATGGGGGAAGGAAATGAAAAACTGTTTTTT. This encodes CASSQEMGEGNEKLFF.

This clonotype was counted only a few times. The V gene is TRBV11-2, the J gene TRBJ1-3; TRBD1 matches 7 bases. CDR1 and CDR2 (germline): SGHAT, FQNNGV. This CDR3 is built from 14 residues. V was clipped by 3 bases and J by 3 bases; unmatched bases: 2. The CDR3 loop is CASSLTGLGNTIYF. CDR3 sequence (DNA): TGTGCCAGCAGCTTGACAGGGCTTGGAAACACCATATATTTT.

This clonotype was counted only a few times. This rearrangement joins TRBV20-1 to TRBJ2-1; 11 nucleotides agree with TRBD1. The V gene's germline CDR1 is DFQATT and CDR2 SNEGSKA (reference sequence). This CDR3 has 14 amino acids. The junction had 5 bases not matched to a gene; V was cut back by 6 bases and J by 4 bases. The CDR3 here is CSANRDRGYNEQFF. In nucleotides, the CDR3 is TGCAGTGCAAACCGGGACAGGGGGTACAATGAGCAGTTCTTC.

This sequence joins TRBV7-2 and TRBJ2-4, with 9 bases aligning to TRBD1. Trimming at V came to 1 base and at J to 6 bases, leaving 4 bases not matched to a gene. From germline, CDR1 is SGHTA and CDR2 FQGNSA. CDR3 length: 15 residues. In DNA form, the CDR3 reads TGTGCCAGCAGCTTAGACAGGACAGGGGCAAACATTCAGTACTTC. This sequence encodes CASSLDRTGANIQYF.

The chain couples TRBV5-6 to TRBJ1-2; maybe TRBD1 (5 bases). Per germline, CDR1 SGHDT and CDR2 YYEEEE. The CDR3 runs 13 residues. V shed 4 bases and J shed 4 bases, with 11 bases lying between them. The CDR3 DNA reads as TGTGCCAGCAGCCGAGGACAAATCTATGGCTACACCTTC. Translated: CASSRGQIYGYTF.

This clonotype was counted only a few times. The CDR3 DNA follows: TGTGCCAGCAGCTTGGGGGGGGGAGTGACAGAGACCCAGTACTTC. Protein sequence: CASSLGGGVTETQYF. The chain employs TRBV5-6 and TRBJ2-5; 7 positions agree with TRBD2. The germline CDR1 and CDR2 sequences are SGHDT and YYEEEE. Losses at the gene ends were 0 bases for V and 4 bases for J; bases not matched to a gene: 6. The CDR3 runs to 15 residues.

This clonotype was observed a single time. V gene TRBV5-1 combines with J gene TRBJ1-2; 9 bases match TRBD1. Per the germline V gene, CDR1 is SGHRS and CDR2 is YFSETQ. The CDR3 totals 15 residues. V was clipped by 0 bases and J by 4 bases; unmatched bases: 4. Here the CDR3 DNA reads TGCGCCAGCAGCTTGGACAGGGGGCACATCTATGGCTACACCTTC. The encoded protein is CASSLDRGHIYGYTF.

This clonotype was observed a handful of times. This rearrangement joins TRBV7-8 to TRBJ2-1; weak D call: TRBD2 (5 bases). V dropped 3 bases and J dropped 6 bases, with 12 bases sitting between them. Germline V gene lookup returns CDR1 SGHVS and CDR2 FQNEAQ. This CDR3 region has 14 residues. CDR3 DNA: TGTGCCAGCAGCTTTGGACTTCGTGGCAATGAGCAGTTCTTC. This codes for CASSFGLRGNEQFF. Combining the CDR3 with reference TRBV7-8 and TRBJ2-1 gives the whole variable domain GAGVSQSPRYKVAKRGQDVALRCDPISGHVSLFWYQQALGQGPEFLTYFQNEAQLDKSGLPSDRFFAERPEGSVSTLKIQRTQQEDSAVYLCASSFGLRGNEQFFGPGTRLTVL.

The V and J genes are TRBV6-5 and TRBJ2-7; 9 nucleotides match TRBD2. CDR3 length: 15 amino acids. CDR1 is MNHEY, CDR2 SVGAGI, per germline. V shed 3 bases, J shed 6 bases, and the junction held 9 bases outside the gene matches. The CDR3: CASSYNSGSGSEQYF. For the CDR3, the DNA is TGTGCCAGCAGTTATAATAGCGGGAGTGGCTCCGAGCAGTACTTC.

V and J are TRBV6-1 and TRBJ2-1, with 11 bases matching TRBD1. J gave up 9 bases and V 7 bases, and 5 bases lay outside the gene matches. This CDR3 is built from 13 residues. Looked up from germline, CDR1 is MNHNS and CDR2 is SASEGT. The CDR3 sequence is CASKEGTGGEQFF. Written as DNA, the CDR3 is TGTGCCAGCAAAGAAGGGACAGGGGGTGAGCAGTTCTTC.

The rearrangement uses TRBV20-1 and TRBJ1-2, with TRBD1 matching over 7 bases. The CDR3 is 17 amino acids. In germline, CDR1 is DFQATT, CDR2 SNEGSKA (reference sequence). After removal of 0 bases from V and 0 bases from J, the junction contained 10 bases not matched to a gene. In DNA, the CDR3 is TGCAGTGCTAGAGATAGCGGGAAGGGGGCTACTAACTATGGCTACACCTTC. Encoded protein: CSARDSGKGATNYGYTF.

This sequence joins TRBV10-3 and TRBJ1-1; D unresolved. The CDR3 totals 14 residues. V was clipped by 6 bases and J by 2 bases, with 13 bases between them. Germline values: CDR1 ENHRY, CDR2 SYGVKD. CDR3 in amino acids: CAIRSVDSNTEAFF. In nucleotides, the CDR3 is TGTGCCATCAGAAGTGTGGACTCAAACACTGAAGCTTTCTTT.

This clonotype has more than one count but fewer than ten. V usage is TRBV6-1 and J usage is TRBJ2-7, with TRBD1 as a possible D gene (6 bases). CDR3 length: 13 residues. Trimming cost V 5 bases and J 6 bases, with 14 bases left between them. Germline V gives CDR1 MNHNS, CDR2 SASEGT. CDR3 amino acids: CASSTGTLTEQYF. The DNA for the CDR3 is TGTGCCAGCAGTACCGGGACACTAACCGAGCAGTACTTC.

In the case of this clonotype: The junction differs from germline at one of its ends, possibly a read error. The chain is built from TRBV5-4 and TRBJ2-7, with a possible D match to TRBD2 (6 bases). The tail of the sequence fits TRBJ2-1 better, so the J call may be wrong. The CDR3 sequence is 12 residues long. Germline loops: CDR1 SGHNT, CDR2 YYREEE (reference sequence). CDR3 protein: CASSQTSNGQFF. The CDR3 nucleotides read TGTGCCAGCAGCCAAACTAGCAATGGGCAGTTCTTC.

This clonotype was seen a single time. This chain links TRBV12-3 or TRBV12-4 with TRBJ2-3; 11 bases agree with TRBD2. V was pared by 5 bases and J by 4 bases, with 5 bases of the junction left unmatched. CDR3 length: 15 residues. The CDR3 DNA sequence: TGTGCCAGCAGTGATGGACTAGCGGGCCCAGATACGCAGTATTTT. It specifies CASSDGLAGPDTQYF.

The rearrangement joins TRBV7-2 to TRBJ1-2; D perhaps matches TRBD1 (5 bases). The CDR3 runs 15 residues. Trimming left V 5 bases short and J 2 bases short, with 15 bases between. Germline V CDR1 and CDR2: SGHTA, FQGNSA. The CDR3 DNA reads TGTGCCAGCAGCCCCATGGGGGGACCAAACTATGGCTACACCTTC. Residues: CASSPMGGPNYGYTF. Combining the CDR3 with reference TRBV7-2 and TRBJ1-2 gives the whole variable domain GAGVSQSPSNKVTEKGKDVELRCDPISGHTALYWYRQSLGQGLEFLIYFQGNSAPDKSGLPSDRFSAERTGGSVSTLTIQRTQQEDSAVYLCASSPMGGPNYGYTFGSGTRLTVV.

V is TRBV18 and J is TRBJ1-1, with a possible D match to TRBD1 (6 bases). V lost 3 bases and J 8 bases, leaving 10 bases between the germline ends. The CDR3 sequence is 12 residues long. The germline CDR1 and CDR2 sequences are KGHSH and LQKENI. CDR3 DNA sequence: TGTGCCAGCTCACCGTTAGGGGGAGAAGCTTTCTTT. The encoded protein is CASSPLGGEAFF. Full variable domain (missing parts from reference TRBV18 and TRBJ1-1): NAGVMQNPRHLVRRRGQEARLRCSPMKGHSHVYWYRQLPEEGLKFMVYLQKENIIDESGMPKERFSAEFPKEGPSILRIQQVVRGDSAAYFCASSPLGGEAFFGQGTRLTVV.

The V and J genes are TRBV7-2 and TRBJ2-7, with 8 bases matching TRBD2. The germline CDR1 and CDR2 sequences are SGHTA and FQGNSA. There are 15 residues in the CDR3. The junction had 11 bases not matched to a gene; V was cut back by 5 bases and J by 5 bases. The CDR3 DNA is TGTGCCAGCAGCAGAGGATTAGCGGGATCCGACGAGCAGTACTTC. It yields the protein CASSRGLAGSDEQYF.

This clonotype was recorded a few times. V and J are TRBV6-5 and TRBJ1-5; D is ambiguous. Between the trimmed V and J ends, which lost 5 bases and 3 bases, there was a span of 11 bases. Germline CDR1 and CDR2: MNHEY and SVGAGI. The CDR3 runs 14 residues. The CDR3 DNA is TGTGCCAGCAGTCGAGAGGCCAACAATCAGCCCCAGCATTTT. Its translation: CASSREANNQPQHF.

Only a few counts were recorded for this clonotype. The chain recombines TRBV7-2 with TRBJ1-5; no clear D. Germline V CDR1 and CDR2: SGHTA, FQGNSA. V was trimmed by 3 bases and J by 3 bases, leaving 12 bases between them. This CDR3 is 15 amino acids long. CDR3 DNA: TGTGCCAGCAGCTTCGGATTTGGGGACAATCAGCCCCAGCATTTT. Amino acid sequence: CASSFGFGDNQPQHF. Using reference TRBV7-2 and TRBJ1-5 for the parts outside the CDR3, the full variable domain is GAGVSQSPSNKVTEKGKDVELRCDPISGHTALYWYRQSLGQGLEFLIYFQGNSAPDKSGLPSDRFSAERTGGSVSTLTIQRTQQEDSAVYLCASSFGFGDNQPQHFGDGTRLSIL.

This clonotype was observed a handful of times. The chain links TRBV29-1 to TRBJ2-2; D ambiguous. V was shortened by 5 bases and J by 4 bases, with 8 bases between the two germline ends. Germline V lookup: CDR1 SQVTM, CDR2 ANQGSEA. CDR3 length equals 12 residues. CDR3 in amino acids: CSVLQATGELFF. The CDR3 DNA reads TGCAGCGTTTTGCAGGCCACCGGGGAGCTGTTTTTT.

This clonotype has a handful of counts. The V gene is TRBV29-1, the J gene TRBJ2-1, with TRBD2 matching over 8 bases. Trimming removed 2 bases from V and 4 bases from J; junction bases left unmatched: 7. CDR1 is SQVTM, CDR2 ANQGSEA, per germline. The CDR3 length is 15 residues. The CDR3 region is CSVESGGRLYNEQFF. The CDR3 region has the DNA TGCAGCGTTGAAAGTGGCGGGAGGCTATACAATGAGCAGTTCTTC.

The J gene is TRBJ2-4, the V gene TRBV7-2; 7 bases are a match to TRBD2. CDR3 size: 14 residues. V lost 5 bases, J lost 8 bases, and 9 bases stayed unmatched. The germline gives CDR1 SGHTA, CDR2 FQGNSA. The DNA of the CDR3 is TGTGCCAGCAGCGCCGTCCTCCGGGGGGACATTCAGTACTTC. This sequence encodes CASSAVLRGDIQYF.

V and J are TRBV4-3 and TRBJ2-1, with no clear D. The CDR3 is made up of 13 amino acids. Deletions cut 0 bases from V and 7 bases from J, with 7 bases between. Germline-derived CDR1 and CDR2 are LGHNA and YSLEER. The CDR3 loop is CASSQDVGNEQFF. The CDR3, as DNA: TGCGCCAGCAGCCAAGATGTTGGAAATGAGCAGTTCTTC.

This clonotype was counted a few times. The chain has TRBV6-2 or TRBV6-3 and TRBJ2-7; 8 bases are shared with TRBD1. CDR3 size: 14 residues. The germline V gene has CDR1 MNHEY and CDR2 SVGEGT. The V and J ends lost 2 bases and 4 bases, in that order; junction bases with no gene match: 4. CDR3: CASSYGQGRYEQYF. Here the CDR3 DNA reads TGTGCCAGCAGTTACGGACAGGGTCGATACGAGCAGTACTTC.

The chain has TRBV21-1 and TRBJ2-2. TRBV21-1 is described as a pseudogene. CDR3 length equals 13 residues. The CDR3 sequence: CASSNGVGGELFF. CDR3 nucleotides: TGTGCCAGCAGCAACGGTGTGGGCGGGGAGCTGTTTTTT.